The entry that follows covers one TCR beta chain sequence. Which antigen it targets is not known. No clone much larger than this one lies a single base away; base qualities are absent. High-throughput TCR beta sequencing profiled peripheral blood CD8+ and CD4+ T cells from healthy donors, Susac syndrome patients and multiple sclerosis patients. The multiple sclerosis controls were treatment-naive patients whose relapsing-remitting disease, either stable or active, fulfilled the revised McDonald criteria. CD8+ TEMRA cells were enriched by FACS, while bulk CD8+ and CD4+ T cells were purified by magnetic negative isolation. Blood was drawn into EDTA tubes, processed within 24 hours, and PBMCs were isolated by density gradient centrifugation. PBMCs intended for TCR sequencing were frozen in liquid nitrogen and were later thawed in a 37 degrees C water bath. A purity of at least 90% was achieved for sorted or isolated CD4+, CD8+ and CD8+ TEMRA cells.

The sample comes from a study of CD8 T cells in Susac syndrome (dated by TCRdb to the late 2010s). At the level of the whole study: Whether CD8+ T cell activation and differentiation in Susac syndrome was antigen driven was tested using repertoire sequencing. Clonality of the CD8+ T cell repertoire was compared between about a dozen healthy donors, around 14 Susac syndrome patients and around 16 multiple sclerosis patients.

Paper-wide results and their limitations: The number of individuals in the TCR sequencing and HLA analysis was recognized as being relatively small.

The CDR3 numbers 12 residues from cysteine through phenylalanine. Only the CDR3 DNA stays, 36 bases, in frame from base 1. V sheds 4 bases and J sheds 6 bases, leaving 8 bases between their ends. CDR1 and CDR2 (SGHVS, FNYEAQ) derive from the germline V gene. RNA was extracted using the RNeasy kit, and roughly 0.5 to 1 ug of the RNA was reverse transcribed with random hexamers. The immunoSEQ multiplex PCR assay, which covers 54 Vbeta and 13 Jbeta segments, was used to amplify TCR beta CDR3 regions. PCR amplification bias was corrected using a synthetic template baseline for primer optimization and computational correction. Concerning the study's data processing: Reads were annotated to V, D and J genes according to IMGT and were analyzed with immunoSEQ Analyzer, with only productive sequences retained. Clonality was calculated as one minus the Shannon entropy normalized by log2 of the number of productive unique sequences. For each patient and control, public and private clones were evaluated among the 100 most prevalent clones. Clones were defined as Susac-specific if absent from the healthy and MS cohorts, from some 1,000 published viral clones and from other ImmuneACCESS disease sequences. The raw public data were reprocessed by TCRdb itself: fastp quality trimming at Q25, MiXCR clonotype calling, in-frame beta chains only. Under each unique CDR3 protein, matching rows form one entry showing the most common genes and DNA. TCRdb, not the original authors, processed these V and J calls. The sample has tens of thousands of distinct CDR3 sequences on record, about 95% of them singletons. Of the sample, 0.3% to 0.4% is held by the ten largest clones.

The rearrangement joined TRBV7-6 to TRBJ2-3, and perhaps TRBD1 as D gene, on 5 matching bases. The clonotype was recovered from a human donor with multiple sclerosis. Sequenced: CD8+ T cells from PBMCs. The CDR3 region reads CASSSHRDTQYF. The sequenced DNA: TGTGCCAGCAGCTCCCACAGGGATACGCAGTATTTT. When the CDR3 is completed using the reference TRBV7-6 and TRBJ2-3 genes on either side, the full variable domain is GAGVSQSPRYKVTKRGQDVALRCDPISGHVSLYWYRQALGQGPEFLTYFNYEAQQDKSGLPNDRFSAERPEGSISTLTIQRTEQRDSAMYRCASSSHRDTQYFGPGTRLTVL.